The clone carrying this T cell receptor (beta chain) has only one observation. Its antigen is unidentified. This sample was taken from a study of shared clonotypes between healthy human individuals. Germline V CDR1 and CDR2: SGHTA, FQGTGA. With 4 bases clipped from V and 10 bases from J, the junction kept 9 bases outside the gene matches. The length of the CDR3 is 15 residues. Points from the study as a whole: The genetic and exposure-history diversity represented was limited by few donors.

Samples left unsorted employed some 95 million PBMCs for genomic DNA. Assay: immunoSEQ multiplex PCR; the TCRdb copy retains only in-frame clones and omits some. The sample gives about 520,000 clones, almost 80% of which show up once; around 11% is in the top ten. Source material: PBMCs. This rearrangement joins TRBV7-3 to TRBJ2-1; 11 bases align to TRBD2. The receptor's source is a middle-aged woman in good health. Some clones in this sample may be carry-over from other donors' samples. The CDR3 DNA reads TGTGCCAGCAGCTCAGGGACTAGCGGACAATGGGAGCAGTTCTTC. This gives the protein CASSSGTSGQWEQFF.